These 30 T cell receptor beta chains came from one sample sequenced in a study of beta chain features in type 1 diabetes. As every portion of the isolated RNA was reverse transcribed, the sequencing read expressed TCRB transcripts. Assay: immunoSEQ multiplex PCR; the TCRdb copy retains only in-frame clones and omits some. The sample consists of about 900,000 clones, 15% to 20% of them appearing once. Sequencing was performed on naive CD4+ T cells from blood. Every receptor here comes from a woman aged 18-35 years in good health.

V and J are TRBV4-3 and TRBJ2-3; 8 positions match TRBD2. Unmatched junction bases numbered 13, after V lost 1 base and J lost 7 bases. The CDR3 runs 17 residues. CDR1 and CDR2 (germline): LGHNA, YSLEER. The CDR3 DNA is TGCGCCAGCAGCCAAGCCGACTTTGCGGGAGGCACTTATACGCAGTATTTT. Amino acid sequence: CASSQADFAGGTYTQYF.

This clone was counted between two and nine times. This chain joins TRBV7-9 and TRBJ2-1; D may match TRBD1 or TRBD2 (5 bases each). V lost 5 bases to trimming and J lost 7 bases, with 21 bases between them. Germline CDR1 reads SEHNR; CDR2 reads FQNEAQ (reference sequence). The CDR3 sequence is 16 residues long. The CDR3 sequence: CASSPRGVLGLNEQFF. CDR3 nucleotide sequence: TGTGCCAGCAGCCCCCGGGGCGTTCTAGGGCTTAATGAGCAGTTCTTC.

V gene TRBV6-1 combines with J gene TRBJ2-4; 14 bases align to TRBD2. The CDR3 spans 18 residues. Germline CDR1 and CDR2: MNHNS and SASEGT. The V and J ends lost 0 bases and 3 bases, in that order; junction bases with no gene match: 4. The CDR3 nucleotides read TGTGCCAGCAGTGAAGCCCCGGGACTAGCGGGAGTCAAAAACATTCAGTACTTC. This sequence encodes CASSEAPGLAGVKNIQYF.

V usage is TRBV5-6 and J usage is TRBJ1-1, with D uncertain. This CDR3 is 12 amino acids long. V lost 6 bases and J 3 bases, leaving 9 bases between the germline ends. Looked up from germline, CDR1 is SGHDT and CDR2 is YYEEEE. The CDR3 nucleotides are TGTGCCAGCACCCGTGACGACACTGAAGCTTTCTTT. Translated, it gives CASTRDDTEAFF.

The J gene is TRBJ2-1, the V gene TRBV5-6; 9 bases match TRBD2. This CDR3 region has 15 residues. The germline V gene encodes CDR1 SGHDT and CDR2 YYEEEE. The ends lost 0 bases at V and 9 bases at J; junction bases unmatched: 7. The CDR3 reads CASSLGLADTGEQFF. CDR3 in DNA: TGTGCCAGCAGCTTGGGACTAGCGGACACTGGTGAGCAGTTCTTC.

The V and J genes are TRBV27 and TRBJ2-7; D gene ambiguous. Germline V lookup: CDR1 MNHEY, CDR2 SMNVEV (reference sequence). CDR3 length: 16 amino acids. V lost 5 bases and J 2 bases, leaving 19 bases between the germline ends. CDR3 protein: CASSPRTQMVAYEQYF. The CDR3 nucleotides read TGTGCCAGCAGTCCGCGGACCCAGATGGTAGCCTACGAGCAGTACTTC.

This clone has only a few counts. V usage is TRBV29-1 and J usage is TRBJ2-2; D remains unclear. CDR3 size: 14 residues. Per germline, CDR1 SQVTM and CDR2 ANQGSEA. Trimming pared 7 bases from V and 3 bases from J, leaving 15 bases between. The CDR3 region is CSATGPTHTGELFF. The CDR3 nucleotides are TGCAGCGCGACCGGGCCAACTCACACCGGGGAGCTGTTTTTT.

This rearrangement joins TRBV7-8 to TRBJ2-7, with 13 bases aligning to TRBD2. The CDR3 has 16 residues. From germline, CDR1 is SGHVS and CDR2 FQNEAQ. V shed 4 bases, J shed 3 bases, and the junction held 6 bases outside the gene matches. The CDR3 loop reads CASSSKGLAGFYEQYF. The CDR3 bases are TGTGCCAGCAGCTCAAAGGGACTAGCGGGGTTCTACGAGCAGTACTTC.

This clone was found a few times. The chain employs TRBV5-6 and TRBJ1-2; perhaps TRBD1 as D (5 bases). V shed 6 bases and J shed 4 bases, with 19 bases lying between them. This CDR3 comprises 15 residues. CDR1 is SGHDT and CDR2 is YYEEEE in the germline V gene. CDR3: CASNVGIPGRYGYTF. Written as DNA, the CDR3 is TGTGCCAGCAACGTGGGGATCCCGGGACGCTATGGCTACACCTTC.

This clone occurred a few times. The gene calls are TRBV28 and TRBJ1-5; 10 bases map to TRBD1. The CDR3 loop spans 14 amino acids. Germline CDR1 reads MDHEN; CDR2 reads SYDVKM. After removal of 6 bases from V and 7 bases from J, the junction contained 6 bases not matched to a gene. In DNA, the CDR3 is TGTGCCAGCAGGTCCGGGACAGGGGCCCAGCCCCAGCATTTT. It encodes CASRSGTGAQPQHF. The variable domain in full, completed from reference TRBV28 and TRBJ1-5, reads DVKVTQSSRYLVKRTGEKVFLECVQDMDHENMFWYRQDPGLGLRLIYFSYDVKMKEKGDIPEGYSVSREKKERFSLILESASTNQTSMYLCASRSGTGAQPQHFGDGTRLSIL.

The sample holds a few counts of this clone. The V gene is TRBV7-2, the J gene TRBJ2-1, with a weak D call TRBD1 (5 bases). Germline values: CDR1 SGHTA, CDR2 FQGNSA. There are 14 residues in the CDR3. Trimming took 2 bases from V and 8 from J, leaving 13 bases between them. CDR3 protein: CASSLQGTGHEQFF. The DNA for the CDR3 is TGTGCCAGCAGCTTACAGGGTACCGGCCATGAGCAGTTCTTC.

This clone was counted between two and nine times. This chain joins TRBV7-2 and TRBJ2-3, with a weak D call TRBD1 (6 bases). The CDR3 spans 13 residues. The germline gives CDR1 SGHTA, CDR2 FQGNSA. Trimming took off 6 bases at V and 4 bases at J, with 11 bases between the two ends. CDR3 sequence reads: CASRRTGSDTQYF. CDR3 in DNA: TGTGCCAGCAGACGCACAGGGTCAGATACGCAGTATTTT.

In its sample, this clone was seen a few times. This chain joins TRBV7-9 and TRBJ1-2; possible D gene TRBD1, 5 bases. Germline CDR1 and CDR2: SEHNR and FQNEAQ (reference sequence). The length of the CDR3 is 13 residues. Deletions cut 2 bases from V and 7 bases from J, with 11 bases between. DNA for the CDR3: TGTGCCAGCAGCTTATTGAGGGGAGGTGGCTACACCTTC. It yields the protein CASSLLRGGGYTF.

This CDR3 is CASSSNLRANEQFF. The CDR3 DNA sequence: TGTGCCAGCAGCTCTAATCTACGGGCCAATGAGCAGTTCTTC. V is TRBV7-9 and J is TRBJ2-1; no clear D gene. The CDR3 extends over 14 amino acids. With 4 bases removed from V and 6 bases from J, the gap between germline ends came to 13 bases. Germline CDR1 SEHNR, CDR2 FQNEAQ (reference sequence).

The table lists this clone with a few counts. This chain links TRBV4-1 with TRBJ1-1; maybe TRBD1 (5 bases). V was clipped by 4 bases and J by 0 bases, with 9 bases between them. The CDR3 loop spans 14 amino acids. Germline-derived CDR1 and CDR2 are MGHRA and YSYEKL. As DNA, the CDR3 is TGCGCCAGCAGCCCAACGACAGTGAACACTGAAGCTTTCTTT. It encodes CASSPTTVNTEAFF.

The chain joins TRBV4-3 to TRBJ2-7; the D gene is possibly TRBD2 (6 bases). Germline-derived CDR1 and CDR2 are LGHNA and YSLEER. V was pared by 0 bases and J by 2 bases, with 8 bases between. The CDR3 length is 14 residues. The CDR3 here is CASSQDTGAYEQYF. The CDR3 DNA is TGCGCCAGCAGCCAAGACACGGGAGCCTACGAGCAGTACTTC.

This clone was picked up a small number of times. The V call is TRBV2, the J call TRBJ2-3; 10 bases match TRBD2. Germline lookup yields CDR1 SNHLY and CDR2 FYNNEI. The CDR3 totals 15 residues. Trimming took 8 bases from V and 0 from J; bases not matched to a gene: 5. The CDR3 bases are TGTGCCAGCTCACTAGCGGGGCCTAGCACAGATACGCAGTATTTT. Protein product: CASSLAGPSTDTQYF. Filled out from reference TRBV2 and TRBJ2-3, the complete variable domain reads EPEVTQTPSHQVTQMGQEVILRCVPISNHLYFYWYRQILGQKVEFLVSFYNNEISEKSEIFDDQFSVERPDGSNFTLKIRSTKLEDSAMYFCASSLAGPSTDTQYFGPGTRLTVL.

This clone was observed a handful of times. The rearrangement joins TRBV4-1 to TRBJ2-1, with 9 bases that match TRBD2. CDR3 size: 20 residues. V lost 4 bases, J lost 4 bases, and 20 bases stayed unmatched. From germline, CDR1 is MGHRA and CDR2 YSYEKL. CDR3 DNA sequence: TGCGCCAGCAGCCCCGAGCGGCGGGAGGGTCTCCTCTTCGCTTACAATGAGCAGTTCTTC. Amino acid sequence: CASSPERREGLLFAYNEQFF.

CDR3 region: CASSVPRQFTGELFF. For the CDR3, the DNA is TGTGCCAGCAGTGTCCCCAGACAGTTCACCGGGGAGCTGTTTTTT. The chain recombines TRBV5-8 with TRBJ2-2; D may be TRBD1 (5 bases). This CDR3 has 15 residues. V was cut by 5 bases and J by 4 bases, with 15 bases left in between. In germline, CDR1 is SGHTS, CDR2 YDEGEE. Supplemented by reference TRBV5-8 and TRBJ2-2, the full variable domain reads EAGVTQSPTHLIKTRGQQATLRCSPISGHTSVYWYQQALGLGLQFLLWYDEGEERNRGNFPPRFSGRQFPNYSSELNVNALELEDSALYLCASSVPRQFTGELFFGEGSRLTVL.

This clone was found a few times. This chain joins TRBV7-9 and TRBJ1-5, with D tentatively TRBD1 (5 bases). The length of the CDR3 is 11 residues. CDR1 and CDR2 from the germline V gene are SEHNR and FQNEAQ (reference sequence). V was clipped by 4 bases and J by 9 bases, with 7 bases between them. The CDR3 spells CASSSQGPQHF. The CDR3 bases are TGTGCCAGCAGCTCTCAGGGGCCCCAGCATTTT.

V usage is TRBV27 and J usage is TRBJ2-3; D possibly corresponds to TRBD2 (5 bases). The CDR3 totals 14 residues. Trimming took 5 bases from V and 6 from J, leaving 15 bases between them. CDR1 and CDR2 from the germline V gene are MNHEY and SMNVEV (reference sequence). CDR3 DNA: TGTGCCAGCAGTGGACTCCAAAGTTCGGATACGCAGTATTTT. Its protein product is CASSGLQSSDTQYF.

This clone has just a few counts. The V gene is TRBV14, the J gene TRBJ2-2, with a tentative D call TRBD1 (6 bases). The germline gives CDR1 SGHDN, CDR2 FVKESK. The length of the CDR3 is 16 residues. V lost 1 base and J lost 5, with 14 bases in between. The CDR3 DNA follows: TGTGCCAGCAGCCAAGGGGGCAGGGGACCTACCGGGGAGCTGTTTTTT. Residues: CASSQGGRGPTGELFF.

This CDR3 reads CASKGLAKNIQYF. CDR3 DNA sequence: TGTGCCAGCAAAGGCTTAGCCAAAAACATTCAGTACTTC. J is TRBJ2-4 and V is TRBV2; unclear D gene. This CDR3 comprises 13 residues. The V and J ends lost 7 bases and 0 bases respectively, with 7 bases between them. Germline assignment: CDR1 SNHLY and CDR2 FYNNEI.

V gene TRBV15 combines with J gene TRBJ2-7; TRBD2 aligns across 8 bases. V dropped 0 bases and J dropped 3; count of bases not matched to a gene: 7. This CDR3 comprises 16 residues. Looked up from germline, CDR1 is LNHNV and CDR2 is YYDKDF (reference sequence). The CDR3 nucleotides are TGTGCCACCAGCAGAGACGGGAGGGTCCCAAACTACGAGCAGTACTTC. Its translation is CATSRDGRVPNYEQYF.

The chain has TRBV5-6 and TRBJ2-5; D is possibly TRBD1 or TRBD2 (5 bases each). There are 14 residues in the CDR3. Germline CDR1 and CDR2: SGHDT and YYEEEE. The V end lost 6 bases, the J end lost 2 bases, and 14 bases lay between the germline ends. The CDR3 coding sequence is TGTGCCAGCACCCCGAGGGGAATGCAAGAGACCCAGTACTTC. Protein: CASTPRGMQETQYF.

This clone was counted between two and nine times. The chain combines TRBV19 with TRBJ2-7; D call uncertain. Germline assignment: CDR1 LNHDA and CDR2 SQIVND (reference sequence). This CDR3 contains 10 residues. The ends were cut back, 10 bases at V and 7 bases at J, with 11 bases in the middle. CDR3 nucleotide sequence: TGTGCCATGATGGGGTGGGAGCAGTACTTC. Translated, it gives CAMMGWEQYF.

This clone turned up a few times. The rearrangement joins TRBV7-8 to TRBJ2-1; D remains ambiguous. The germline CDR1 and CDR2 sequences are SGHVS and FQNEAQ. V shed 1 base and J shed 3 bases, with 4 bases lying between them. CDR3 length equals 13 residues. The CDR3 spells CASSLVVYNEQFF. Here the CDR3 DNA reads TGTGCCAGCAGCTTAGTTGTCTACAATGAGCAGTTCTTC. The full variable domain, completed using reference TRBV7-8 and TRBJ2-1, is GAGVSQSPRYKVAKRGQDVALRCDPISGHVSLFWYQQALGQGPEFLTYFQNEAQLDKSGLPSDRFFAERPEGSVSTLKIQRTQQEDSAVYLCASSLVVYNEQFFGPGTRLTVL.

This chain connects TRBV2 to TRBJ2-3, with 7 bases aligning to TRBD2. This CDR3 spans 17 amino acids. J lost 10 bases, V lost 2 bases, and 18 bases had no gene match. Germline V CDR1 and CDR2: SNHLY, FYNNEI. Here the CDR3 reads CASSEHSWGEGLVAQYF. CDR3 coding DNA: TGTGCCAGCAGTGAACATAGTTGGGGGGAGGGCCTGGTTGCGCAGTATTTT.

This clone has a handful of counts. This chain connects TRBV18 to TRBJ1-1; TRBD1 is a possible D gene (6 bases). With 3 bases removed from V and 4 bases from J, the gap between germline ends came to 12 bases. Germline CDR1 and CDR2: KGHSH and LQKENI. The CDR3 totals 14 residues. The DNA for the CDR3 is TGTGCCAGCTCACCGCGGGACATCCGCACTGAAGCTTTCTTT. Amino acid sequence: CASSPRDIRTEAFF.

With respect to this clone: Other DNA sequences in the same sample also yield this CDR3. The chain combines TRBV7-2 with TRBJ2-5, with unresolved D. V was trimmed by 5 bases and J by 2 bases, leaving 3 bases between them. The germline V gene has CDR1 SGHTA and CDR2 FQGNSA. The CDR3 runs to 11 residues. The CDR3 reads CASSPQETQYF. CDR3 sequence (DNA): TGTGCCAGCAGCCCACAAGAGACCCAGTACTTC.